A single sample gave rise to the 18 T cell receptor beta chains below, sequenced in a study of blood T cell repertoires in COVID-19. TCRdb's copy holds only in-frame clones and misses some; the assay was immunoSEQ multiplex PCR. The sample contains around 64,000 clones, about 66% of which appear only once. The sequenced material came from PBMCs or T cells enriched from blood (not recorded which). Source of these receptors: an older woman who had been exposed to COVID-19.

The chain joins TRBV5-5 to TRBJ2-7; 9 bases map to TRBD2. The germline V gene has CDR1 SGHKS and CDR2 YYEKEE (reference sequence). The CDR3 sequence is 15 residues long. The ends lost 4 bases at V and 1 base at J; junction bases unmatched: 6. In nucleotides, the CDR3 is TGTGCCAGCAGCCCTAGACTAGCGGATTCCTACGAGCAGTACTTC. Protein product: CASSPRLADSYEQYF.

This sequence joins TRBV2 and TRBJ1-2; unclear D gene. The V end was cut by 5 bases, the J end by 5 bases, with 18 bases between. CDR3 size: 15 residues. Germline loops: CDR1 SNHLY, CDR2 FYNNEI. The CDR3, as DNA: TGTGCCAGCAGTCCTGGCCCGGGGTCCTCATATGGCTACACCTTC. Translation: CASSPGPGSSYGYTF.

Here the CDR3 reads CSVQGFTDTQYF. As DNA, the CDR3 is TGCAGCGTCCAGGGTTTCACAGATACGCAGTATTTT. The chain links TRBV29-1 to TRBJ2-3, with TRBD1 as a possible D gene (5 bases). The germline V and J ends were trimmed by 6 bases and 2 bases, with 9 bases remaining between them. Germline lookup yields CDR1 SQVTM and CDR2 ANQGSEA. The CDR3 length is 12 residues.

In DNA form, the CDR3 reads TGTGCCAGCAAATCCGGGACAGGGTGGTACGAGCAGTACTTC. This codes for CASKSGTGWYEQYF. The rearrangement uses TRBV27 and TRBJ2-7; 9 bases line up with TRBD1. The V gene's germline CDR1 is MNHEY and CDR2 SMNVEV (reference sequence). The ends lost 7 bases at V and 4 bases at J; junction bases unmatched: 8. The CDR3 contains 14 residues.

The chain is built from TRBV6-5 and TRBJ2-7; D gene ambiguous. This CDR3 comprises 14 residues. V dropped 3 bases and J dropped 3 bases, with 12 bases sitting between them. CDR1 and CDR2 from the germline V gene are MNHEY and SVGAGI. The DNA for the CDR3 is TGTGCCAGCAGTTATCTCGACGGCGGCTACGAGCAGTACTTC. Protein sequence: CASSYLDGGYEQYF.

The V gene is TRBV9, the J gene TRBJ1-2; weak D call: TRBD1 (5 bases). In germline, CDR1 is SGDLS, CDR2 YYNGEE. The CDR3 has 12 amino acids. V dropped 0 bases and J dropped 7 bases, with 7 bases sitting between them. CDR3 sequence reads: CASSVVQGGYTF. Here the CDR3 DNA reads TGTGCCAGCAGCGTAGTCCAGGGTGGCTACACCTTC.

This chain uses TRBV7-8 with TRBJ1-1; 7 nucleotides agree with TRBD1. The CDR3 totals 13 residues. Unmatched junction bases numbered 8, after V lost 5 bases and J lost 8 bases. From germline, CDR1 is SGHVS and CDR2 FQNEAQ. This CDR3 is CASSLGGQAEAFF. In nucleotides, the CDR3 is TGTGCCAGCAGCCTCGGAGGACAGGCAGAAGCTTTCTTT.

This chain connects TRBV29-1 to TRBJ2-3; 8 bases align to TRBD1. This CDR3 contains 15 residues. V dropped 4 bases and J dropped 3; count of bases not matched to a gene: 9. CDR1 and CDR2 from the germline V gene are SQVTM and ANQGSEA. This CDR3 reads CSVVRGQGLTDTQYF. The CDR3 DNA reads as TGCAGCGTTGTTCGAGGACAGGGCCTGACAGATACGCAGTATTTT.

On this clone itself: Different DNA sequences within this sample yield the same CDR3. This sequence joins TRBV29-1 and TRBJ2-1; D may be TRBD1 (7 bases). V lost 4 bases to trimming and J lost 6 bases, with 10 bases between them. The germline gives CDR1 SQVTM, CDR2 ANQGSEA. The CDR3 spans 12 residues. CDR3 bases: TGCAGCGTTGCAGGGGGGTCCAATGAGCAGTTCTTC. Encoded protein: CSVAGGSNEQFF.

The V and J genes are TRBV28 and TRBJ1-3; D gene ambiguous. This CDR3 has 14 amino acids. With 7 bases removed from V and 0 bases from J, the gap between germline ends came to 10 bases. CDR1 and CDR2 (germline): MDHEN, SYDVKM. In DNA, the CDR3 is TGTGCCAGCACCGGGTTTCGCTCTGGAAACACCATATATTTT. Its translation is CASTGFRSGNTIYF.

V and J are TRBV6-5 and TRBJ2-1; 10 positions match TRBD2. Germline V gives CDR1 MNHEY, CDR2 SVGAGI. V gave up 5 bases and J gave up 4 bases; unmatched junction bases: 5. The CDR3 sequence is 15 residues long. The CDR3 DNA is TGTGCCAGCAGTCGGACTAGCGGAAGTTACAATGAGCAGTTCTTC. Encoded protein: CASSRTSGSYNEQFF.

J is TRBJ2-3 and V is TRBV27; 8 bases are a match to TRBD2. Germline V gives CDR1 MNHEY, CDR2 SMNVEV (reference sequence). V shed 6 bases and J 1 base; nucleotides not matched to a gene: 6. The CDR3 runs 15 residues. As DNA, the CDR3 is TGTGCCAGCAGCCCCCGGGGGGGGCGCACAGATACGCAGTATTTT. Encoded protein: CASSPRGGRTDTQYF.

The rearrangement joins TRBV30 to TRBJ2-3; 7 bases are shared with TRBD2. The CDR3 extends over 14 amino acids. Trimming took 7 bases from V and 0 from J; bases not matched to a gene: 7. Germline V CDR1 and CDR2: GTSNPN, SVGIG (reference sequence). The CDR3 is CAYAGDHSTDTQYF. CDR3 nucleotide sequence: TGTGCCTATGCGGGGGACCATAGCACAGATACGCAGTATTTT. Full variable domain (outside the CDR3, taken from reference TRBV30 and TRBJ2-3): SQTIHQWPATLVQPVGSPLSLECTVEGTSNPNLYWYRQAAGRGLQLLFYSVGIGQISSEVPQNLSASRPQDRQFILSSKKLLLSDSGFYLCAYAGDHSTDTQYFGPGTRLTVL.

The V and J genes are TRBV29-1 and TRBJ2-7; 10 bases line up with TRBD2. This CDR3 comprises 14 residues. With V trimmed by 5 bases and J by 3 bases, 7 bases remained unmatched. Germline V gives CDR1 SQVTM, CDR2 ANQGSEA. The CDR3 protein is CSVYDSGGLYEQYF. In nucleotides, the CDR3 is TGCAGCGTTTACGATAGCGGGGGGCTCTACGAGCAGTACTTC.

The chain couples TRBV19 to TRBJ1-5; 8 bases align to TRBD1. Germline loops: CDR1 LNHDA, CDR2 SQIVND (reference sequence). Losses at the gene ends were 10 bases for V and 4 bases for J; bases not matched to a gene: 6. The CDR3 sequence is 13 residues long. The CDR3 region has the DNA TGTGCCACTTCGGACAGGGAGAATCAGCCCCAGCATTTT. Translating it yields CATSDRENQPQHF.

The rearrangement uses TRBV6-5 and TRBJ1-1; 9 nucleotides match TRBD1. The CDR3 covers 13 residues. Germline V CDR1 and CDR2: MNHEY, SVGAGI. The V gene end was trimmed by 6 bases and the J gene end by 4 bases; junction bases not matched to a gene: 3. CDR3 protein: CASRGQGITEAFF. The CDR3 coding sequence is TGTGCCAGCAGAGGACAGGGGATCACTGAAGCTTTCTTT.

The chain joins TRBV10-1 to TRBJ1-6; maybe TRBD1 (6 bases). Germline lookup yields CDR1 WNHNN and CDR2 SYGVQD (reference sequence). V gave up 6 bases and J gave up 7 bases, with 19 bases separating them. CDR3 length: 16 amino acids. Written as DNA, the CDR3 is TGCGCCAGCAGCTCCCGGGACACCCTGGGCAATTCACCCCTCCACTTT. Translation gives CASSSRDTLGNSPLHF.

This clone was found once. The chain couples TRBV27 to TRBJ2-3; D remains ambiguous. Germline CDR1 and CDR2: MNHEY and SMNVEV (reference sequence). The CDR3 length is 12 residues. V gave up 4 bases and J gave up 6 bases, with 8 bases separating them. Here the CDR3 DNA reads TGTGCCAGCAGTTCCCCCGGGGATACGCAGTATTTT. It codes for CASSSPGDTQYF.